A selection of T cell receptor beta chains follows, all from one sample in a study of persistence of HIV-infected CD4 T cells. Here immunoSEQ multiplex PCR was the method, and the copy in TCRdb shows in-frame clones only, minus some. Here the sample spans tens of thousands of clones, 88% being singletons. Their antigen targets remain unknown. The material sequenced was CD4+ T cells sorted from PBMCs after approximately 20-hour stimulation, taken from a patient who received antiretroviral therapy. These receptors were taken from an adult woman with HIV who was CMV-seropositive. The CDR3 runs from the conserved cysteine through the conserved F or W. D genes are given only for firm matches. Not all rows give a size; the values are once, few, many and, for expanded clones, a class.

size,V,J,D,CDR3,DNA
.,TRBV12-3/TRBV12-4,TRBJ1-3,.,CASSSTAGNTIYF,TGTGCCAGCAGTTCGACAGCTGGAAACACCATATATTTT
.,TRBV6-6,TRBJ2-3,.,CASMVHGGGRTDTQYF,TGTGCCAGCATGGTCCATGGGGGGGGCCGCACAGATACGCAGTATTTT
.,TRBV27,TRBJ1-4,TRBD1,CASSRDRAGATNEKLFF,TGTGCCAGCAGTCGTGACAGGGCCGGGGCAACTAATGAAAAACTGTTTTTT
once,TRBV30,TRBJ1-1,.,CAWSVGRANTEAFF,TGTGCCTGGAGTGTTGGTAGAGCAAACACTGAAGCTTTCTTT
.,TRBV9,TRBJ2-5,.,CASSPMGLAETQYF,TGTGCCAGCAGCCCCATGGGATTGGCAGAGACCCAGTACTTC
.,TRBV30,TRBJ1-2,.,CAWTPDSGYGYTF,TGTGCCTGGACCCCCGACAGTGGCTATGGCTACACCTTC
.,TRBV18,TRBJ1-3,.,CASSPPTGNSGNTIYF,TGTGCCAGCTCACCACCGACAGGCAACTCTGGAAACACCATATATTTT
.,TRBV29-1,TRBJ1-1,TRBD1,CSVLQGSGGTEAFF,TGCAGCGTCCTACAGGGGTCAGGGGGCACTGAAGCTTTCTTT
.,TRBV9,TRBJ2-3,.,CASSVGAGSTDTQYF,TGTGCCAGCAGCGTAGGGGCAGGGAGCACAGATACGCAGTATTTT
.,TRBV5-1,TRBJ2-1,TRBD2,CASTQSGGSYNEQFF,TGCGCCAGCACCCAATCGGGAGGCTCCTACAATGAGCAGTTCTTC
.,TRBV7-8,TRBJ2-3,.,CASSLRGAVTDTQYF,TGTGCCAGCAGCCTTCGCGGAGCTGTCACAGATACGCAGTATTTT
.,TRBV2,TRBJ2-7,.,CASSEVVQPYEQYF,TGTGCCAGCAGTGAGGTCGTCCAGCCCTACGAGCAGTACTTC
.,TRBV5-1,TRBJ1-1,TRBD1,CASSGGTGPNTEAFF,TGCGCCAGCAGCGGGGGGACAGGACCGAACACTGAAGCTTTCTTT
.,TRBV6-6,TRBJ1-4,.,CASSYRREKLFF,TGTGCCAGCAGTTACAGGCGGGAAAAACTGTTTTTT
.,TRBV19,TRBJ1-1,.,CASSTGLISWDTEAFF,TGTGCCAGTAGTACAGGGTTAATTTCGTGGGACACTGAAGCTTTCTTT
.,TRBV18,TRBJ1-2,.,CASSGDRLGYGYTF,TGTGCCAGCTCAGGGGACCGCCTTGGTTATGGCTACACCTTC
.,TRBV5-1,TRBJ2-2,.,CASSLSRRPTGELFF,TGCGCCAGCAGCTTGAGTCGCCGTCCCACCGGGGAGCTGTTTTTT
.,TRBV9,TRBJ2-1,.,CASSPHSSGSSYNEQFF,TGTGCCAGCAGCCCACATAGTTCCGGGAGCTCCTACAATGAGCAGTTCTTC
.,TRBV18,TRBJ1-3,.,CASSSRQGTGNTIYF,TGTGCCAGCTCAAGTCGTCAGGGGACGGGAAACACCATATATTTT
few,TRBV6-5,TRBJ1-5,.,CASSYSHNQPQHF,TGTGCCAGCAGTTACTCCCACAATCAGCCCCAGCATTTT
.,TRBV2,TRBJ2-1,.,CASNGPGVNNEQFF,TGTGCCAGCAATGGCCCGGGGGTGAACAATGAGCAGTTCTTC
.,TRBV9,TRBJ2-3,.,CASSVGVGITDTQYF,TGTGCCAGCAGCGTAGGAGTCGGTATCACAGATACGCAGTATTTT
.,TRBV5-1,TRBJ2-2,.,CASSLVLRTGELFF,TGCGCCAGCAGCTTGGTTCTGCGAACCGGGGAGCTGTTTTTT
.,TRBV21-1,TRBJ1-5,.,CASSKGGSLYQPQHF,TGTGCCAGCAGCAAAGGGGGGTCCCTATATCAGCCCCAGCATTTT
.,TRBV2,TRBJ2-3,.,CASKKDGDTQYF,TGTGCCAGCAAGAAGGATGGTGATACGCAGTATTTT
.,TRBV7-9,TRBJ1-2,TRBD1,CASSLDGQGVRGYTF,TGTGCCAGCAGCTTAGATGGACAGGGGGTCCGGGGCTACACCTTC
.,TRBV3-1/TRBV3-2,TRBJ1-6,.,CASSRKGNSPLHF,TGTGCCAGCAGCCGGAAGGGGAATTCACCCCTCCACTTT
once,TRBV30,TRBJ2-1,.,CAWNLRGRGDEQFF,TGTGCCTGGAACCTACGGGGAAGGGGGGATGAGCAGTTCTTC
.,TRBV12-5,TRBJ2-5,.,CASGLVRDGQVDQETQYF,TGTGCTAGTGGTTTGGTACGGGACGGGCAGGTGGATCAAGAGACCCAGTACTTC
.,TRBV12-3/TRBV12-4,TRBJ1-4,.,CASRTGSREKLFF,TGTGCCAGCAGAACAGGGAGTAGGGAAAAACTGTTTTTT
.,TRBV6-5,TRBJ2-2,.,CASSSGTVNTGELFF,TGTGCCAGCAGCTCCGGGACGGTGAACACCGGGGAGCTGTTTTTT
.,TRBV30,TRBJ1-4,.,CAGDPGPSSGLFF,TGTGCCGGTGACCCGGGACCTTCATCAGGACTGTTTTTT
.,TRBV4-1,TRBJ1-3,.,CASSQARIGNTIYF,TGCGCCAGCAGCCAAGCCCGGATTGGAAACACCATATATTTT
.,TRBV2,TRBJ2-1,.,CASSPQMAGLNEQFF,TGTGCCAGCAGTCCCCAGATGGCGGGGCTCAATGAGCAGTTCTTC
.,TRBV7-6,TRBJ2-1,.,CASSPMDYNEQFF,TGTGCCAGCAGCCCTATGGATTACAATGAGCAGTTCTTC
medium-sized,TRBV30,TRBJ1-6,.,CARRGQSNNSPLHF,TGTGCCCGACGCGGACAGTCGAATAATTCACCCCTCCACTTT
.,TRBV2,TRBJ1-6,TRBD1,CASSETGGLSSYNSPLHF,TGTGCCAGCAGTGAGACAGGGGGCCTGAGCTCCTATAATTCACCCCTCCACTTT
.,TRBV5-4,TRBJ2-7,TRBD2,CASSLGASGGYEQYF,TGTGCCAGCAGCTTGGGGGCTAGCGGGGGCTACGAGCAGTACTTC
.,TRBV7-9,TRBJ1-1,.,CASSSGRAEAFF,TGTGCCAGCAGCTCCGGGCGGGCTGAAGCTTTCTTT
.,TRBV18,TRBJ1-4,.,CASSPGTINEKLFF,TGTGCCAGCTCACCAGGGACAATTAATGAAAAACTGTTTTTT
.,TRBV2,TRBJ1-6,.,CASRPGGGTNSPLHF,TGTGCCAGCAGACCGGGGGGAGGGACTAATTCACCCCTCCACTTT
.,TRBV18,TRBJ1-1,.,CASSPQGQNTEAFF,TGTGCCAGCTCACCACAGGGGCAGAACACTGAAGCTTTCTTT
.,TRBV5-1,TRBJ1-4,.,CASSLENSNEKLFF,TGCGCCAGCAGCCTCGAGAATTCTAATGAAAAACTGTTTTTT
.,TRBV3-1/TRBV3-2,TRBJ1-1,.,CASSQGWTRNTEAFF,TGTGCCAGCAGCCAAGGTTGGACACGGAACACTGAAGCTTTCTTT
.,TRBV6-5,TRBJ2-7,.,CASTNNRAAEQYF,TGTGCCAGCACAAACAACAGGGCGGCCGAGCAGTACTTC
.,TRBV30,TRBJ1-3,.,CAWSVIGFGNTIYF,TGTGCCTGGAGTGTAATTGGATTTGGAAACACCATATATTTT
.,TRBV7-3,TRBJ1-1,.,CASSPTGMNTEAFF,TGTGCCAGCAGTCCTACAGGGATGAACACTGAAGCTTTCTTT
few,TRBV27,TRBJ1-6,.,CASKGGASSYNSPLHF,TGTGCCAGCAAGGGCGGGGCAAGCTCCTATAATTCACCCCTCCACTTT